The 25 T cell receptor beta chains below all came from one sample that was sequenced in a study of blood T cell repertoires in COVID-19. Measured with immunoSEQ multiplex PCR; TCRdb has only the in-frame clones, and not every one. Of approximately 250,000 clones in the sample, 88% were seen once. Sequenced input: PBMCs or T cells enriched from blood (not recorded which). These receptor sequences come from a woman between 40 and 55 years old with acute COVID-19.

The chain is built from TRBV3-1 (or the pseudogene TRBV3-2) and TRBJ2-7; TRBD2 aligns across 12 bases. The V and J ends lost 4 bases and 2 bases, in that order; junction bases with no gene match: 12. CDR1 is LGHDT and CDR2 is YNNKEL in the germline V gene (reference sequence). This CDR3 spans 18 amino acids. The CDR3, as DNA: TGTGCCAGCAGCCCGGGGTGGCTAGCGGGAGGGCTGACCTACGAGCAGTACTTC. Translation: CASSPGWLAGGLTYEQYF.

This clone turned up a few times. This chain connects TRBV4-2 to TRBJ2-2, with D possibly being TRBD1 (6 bases). The germline gives CDR1 LGHNA, CDR2 YNFKEQ. CDR3 length: 15 amino acids. The ends were cut back, 4 bases at V and 3 bases at J, with 12 bases in the middle. The CDR3 sequence is CASSPWTAYTGELFF. The CDR3 DNA is TGTGCCAGCAGCCCTTGGACAGCCTACACCGGGGAGCTGTTTTTT.

This clone has a handful of counts. This chain links TRBV30 with TRBJ1-1; D not certain. This CDR3 is built from 12 residues. Germline V CDR1 and CDR2: GTSNPN, SVGIG (reference sequence). V lost 3 bases and J lost 0, with 5 bases in between. CDR3: CAWRQMNTEAFF. DNA for the CDR3: TGTGCCTGGAGGCAGATGAACACTGAAGCTTTCTTT.

CDR3 bases: TGTGCCAGCAGTTTGCCTATCCCCACCTATGGCTACACCTTC. Amino acid sequence: CASSLPIPTYGYTF. The V call is TRBV28, the J call TRBJ1-2; the D is unclear. V dropped 3 bases and J dropped 4 bases, with 12 bases sitting between them. The CDR3 is 14 amino acids. Germline lookup yields CDR1 MDHEN and CDR2 SYDVKM.

The chain couples TRBV6-5 to TRBJ1-4, with 8 bases aligning to TRBD1. The CDR3 extends over 15 amino acids. Germline values: CDR1 MNHEY, CDR2 SVGAGI. Germline trimming cut 2 bases from V and 8 bases from J; bases unmatched to any gene: 7. CDR3 amino acids: CASSYQGQGSEKLFF. The CDR3 DNA sequence: TGTGCCAGCAGTTACCAAGGACAGGGATCCGAAAAACTGTTTTTT.

J is TRBJ2-2 and V is TRBV24-1; D might be TRBD1 (6 bases). Between the trimmed V and J ends, which lost 4 bases and 0 bases, there was a span of 11 bases. The CDR3 runs 16 residues. Looked up from germline, CDR1 is KGHDR and CDR2 is SFDVKD. CDR3 sequence reads: CATSEFRGSNTGELFF. The CDR3 DNA reads TGTGCCACCAGTGAGTTCAGGGGATCGAACACCGGGGAGCTGTTTTTT.

The chain employs TRBV7-9 and TRBJ2-5, with D possibly being TRBD2 (6 bases). Germline V gene data show CDR1 as SEHNR and CDR2 as FQNEAQ (reference sequence). The CDR3 totals 15 residues. V was trimmed by 4 bases and J by 2 bases, leaving 14 bases between them. CDR3 region: CASSSGGLAQETQYF. In DNA, the CDR3 is TGTGCCAGCAGCTCCGGAGGGCTAGCACAAGAGACCCAGTACTTC.

J is TRBJ1-1 and V is TRBV3-1 (or the pseudogene TRBV3-2); a possible D gene is TRBD1 (5 bases). Germline values: CDR1 LGHDT, CDR2 YNNKEL (reference sequence). The ends were cut back, 4 bases at V and 6 bases at J, with 15 bases in the middle. The CDR3 consists of 14 residues. CDR3 sequence: CASSPLWTRAEAFF. The DNA of the CDR3 is TGTGCCAGCAGCCCCCTCTGGACCAGGGCTGAAGCTTTCTTT.

V is TRBV5-5 and J is TRBJ2-1; 8 positions match TRBD2. CDR1 SGHKS and CDR2 YYEKEE come from the germline V gene (reference sequence). V shed 1 base, J shed 8 bases, and the junction held 8 bases outside the gene matches. The CDR3 spans 15 residues. The CDR3 DNA sequence: TGTGCCAGCAGCTTGTATCTAGCGGGTTTGGATGAGCAGTTCTTC. As protein: CASSLYLAGLDEQFF.

The chain has TRBV30 and TRBJ1-3; no reliable D call. There are 14 residues in the CDR3. Germline-derived CDR1 and CDR2 are GTSNPN and SVGIG (reference sequence). V shed 4 bases and J shed 4 bases, with 14 bases lying between them. The DNA for the CDR3 is TGTGCCTGGACTATTCCGATGTCAGGAAACACCATATATTTT. The encoded protein is CAWTIPMSGNTIYF.

This chain uses TRBV15 with TRBJ1-2, with 7 positions matching TRBD1. This CDR3 region has 14 residues. V was pared by 0 bases and J by 4 bases, with 2 bases of the junction left unmatched. CDR1 is LNHNV, CDR2 YYDKDF, per germline (reference sequence). The CDR3, as DNA: TGTGCCACCAGCAGAGATAAGGGGGCCTATGGCTACACCTTC. Protein product: CATSRDKGAYGYTF.

This clone was picked up a small number of times. The J gene is TRBJ1-2, the V gene TRBV11-2; 10 nucleotides align to TRBD1. The V segment lost 5 bases and the J segment 5 bases; nucleotides outside the gene matches: 5. The CDR3 runs to 14 residues. Per germline, CDR1 SGHAT and CDR2 FQNNGV. CDR3 region: CASSADRGRYGYTF. The CDR3 coding sequence is TGTGCCAGCAGCGCGGACAGGGGGAGGTATGGCTACACCTTC.

This rearrangement joins TRBV5-5 to TRBJ2-2; tentatively, D is TRBD1 (6 bases). Per germline, CDR1 SGHKS and CDR2 YYEKEE (reference sequence). Trimming removed 2 bases from V and 4 bases from J, with 15 bases in between. The CDR3 is 16 residues long. The CDR3 here is CASSFSQGFPTGELFF. CDR3 nucleotide sequence: TGTGCCAGCAGCTTTTCACAGGGTTTTCCCACCGGGGAGCTGTTTTTT.

The chain couples TRBV19 to TRBJ1-1, with no clear D. Trimming took off 5 bases at V and 6 bases at J, with 13 bases between the two ends. In germline, CDR1 is LNHDA, CDR2 SQIVND (reference sequence). The CDR3 length is 13 residues. The CDR3 nucleotides read TGTGCCAGTAGTCTGAAGGGAGGCTCTGAAGCTTTCTTT. It specifies CASSLKGGSEAFF.

Written as DNA, the CDR3 is TGTGCCAGCGGGATCGGGAGAGGCGAGCAGTACGTC. This encodes CASGIGRGEQYV. The J gene is TRBJ2-7, the V gene TRBV7-2, with D possibly matching TRBD2 (6 bases). This CDR3 region has 12 residues. Trimming removed 8 bases at V and 6 bases at J, with 14 bases between. Germline V gene data show CDR1 as SGHTA and CDR2 as FQGNSA.

The chain carries TRBV28 and TRBJ1-3; possibly TRBD1 for D (5 bases). V was pared by 6 bases and J by 1 base, with 10 bases between. Germline CDR1 is MDHEN and CDR2 is SYDVKM. The CDR3 covers 14 residues. The CDR3 protein is CASRPGLSGNTIYF. The DNA of the CDR3 is TGTGCCAGCAGGCCAGGGTTATCTGGAAACACCATATATTTT.

The chain recombines TRBV24-1 with TRBJ1-5; 7 nucleotides match TRBD1. Germline CDR1 reads KGHDR; CDR2 reads SFDVKD. CDR3 size: 15 residues. V lost 3 bases and J lost 7; bases outside the gene matches: 8. The CDR3 DNA follows: TGTGCCACCAGTGATCCCCGGGACAGTGGGCAGCCCCAGCATTTT. This encodes CATSDPRDSGQPQHF.

The V call is TRBV12-3 or TRBV12-4, the J call TRBJ1-4; D is unresolved. Trimming removed 5 bases at V and 8 bases at J, with 9 bases between. CDR3 length: 12 amino acids. CDR3 sequence: CASSPRGEKLFF. The CDR3, as DNA: TGTGCCAGCAGTCCAAGAGGAGAAAAACTGTTTTTT.

The CDR3 DNA sequence: TGTGCCACCAGCAGGAGGGAGGGGGTCACCTTC. Translating gives CATSRREGVTF. The chain couples TRBV15 to TRBJ1-2; tentatively, D is TRBD1 (6 bases). Germline V gene sequence: CDR1 LNHNV, CDR2 YYDKDF (reference sequence). V was shortened by 3 bases and J by 13 bases, with 12 bases between the two germline ends. The CDR3 totals 11 residues.

The genes are TRBV6-5 and TRBJ1-2; D possibly corresponds to TRBD1 (6 bases). V gave up 4 bases and J gave up 5 bases, with 11 bases separating them. This CDR3 contains 13 residues. Germline lookup yields CDR1 MNHEY and CDR2 SVGAGI. The CDR3 DNA follows: TGTGCCAGCAGTTCTGGGACAAAGTATGGCTACACCTTC. Protein product: CASSSGTKYGYTF.

V is TRBV10-3 and J is TRBJ1-3; possible D gene TRBD1, 5 bases. The CDR3 contains 13 residues. In germline, CDR1 is ENHRY, CDR2 SYGVKD. Trimming removed 5 bases at V and 1 base at J, with 6 bases between. This CDR3 reads CAISRGSGNTIYF. DNA of the CDR3: TGTGCCATCAGTCGGGGGTCTGGAAACACCATATATTTT.

There are a few counts of this clone. This rearrangement joins TRBV9 to TRBJ1-1, with D hard to call. The CDR3 spans 14 residues. Trimming removed 0 bases at V and 8 bases at J, with 14 bases between. Germline CDR1 is SGDLS and CDR2 is YYNGEE. CDR3: CASSVGAAFKEAFF. Written as DNA, the CDR3 is TGTGCCAGCAGCGTAGGAGCGGCTTTTAAAGAAGCTTTCTTT.

This clone occurred a few times. The chain has TRBV4-1 and TRBJ2-1, with D maybe TRBD2 (7 bases). The CDR3 extends over 16 amino acids. The ends were cut back, 1 base at V and 8 bases at J, with 18 bases in the middle. Germline CDR1 is MGHRA and CDR2 is YSYEKL. This chain's CDR3 is CASSQVEGGKGYEQFF. The CDR3 DNA reads TGCGCCAGCAGCCAAGTAGAGGGGGGGAAGGGTTATGAGCAGTTCTTC.

The chain is built from TRBV5-4 and TRBJ1-2, with D unclear. The CDR3 has 14 amino acids. The germline CDR1 and CDR2 sequences are SGHNT and YYREEE (reference sequence). V was clipped by 5 bases and J by 2 bases, with 13 bases between them. CDR3 residues: CASRLLGSNYGYTF. As DNA, the CDR3 is TGTGCCAGCAGACTGCTCGGGTCAAACTATGGCTACACCTTC. Full variable domain (outside the CDR3, taken from reference TRBV5-4 and TRBJ1-2): ETGVTQSPTHLIKTRGQQVTLRCSSQSGHNTVSWYQQALGQGPQFIFQYYREEENGRGNFPPRFSGLQFPNYSSELNVNALELDDSALYLCASRLLGSNYGYTFGSGTRLTVV.

The chain joins TRBV3-1 (or the pseudogene TRBV3-2) to TRBJ2-5; perhaps TRBD2 as D (5 bases). V lost 4 bases, J lost 2 bases, and 17 bases lay in between. CDR3 length: 16 amino acids. Looked up from germline, CDR1 is LGHDT and CDR2 is YNNKEL (reference sequence). This CDR3 is CASSLFGVRLQETQYF. The CDR3 nucleotides are TGTGCCAGCAGCCTTTTCGGGGTCAGGTTGCAAGAGACCCAGTACTTC.